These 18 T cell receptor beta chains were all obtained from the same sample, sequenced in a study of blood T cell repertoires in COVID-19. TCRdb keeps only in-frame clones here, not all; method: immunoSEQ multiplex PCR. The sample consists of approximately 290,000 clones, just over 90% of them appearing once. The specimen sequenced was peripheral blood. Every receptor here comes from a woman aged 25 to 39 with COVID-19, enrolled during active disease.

CDR3 protein: CASRLRGIMNTEAFF. CDR3 coding DNA: TGTGCCAGCAGGTTGCGCGGAATCATGAACACTGAAGCTTTCTTT. The chain combines TRBV28 with TRBJ1-1, with D uncertain. V lost 6 bases to trimming and J lost 0 bases, with 14 bases between them. CDR1 and CDR2 from the germline V gene are MDHEN and SYDVKM. This CDR3 has 15 amino acids.

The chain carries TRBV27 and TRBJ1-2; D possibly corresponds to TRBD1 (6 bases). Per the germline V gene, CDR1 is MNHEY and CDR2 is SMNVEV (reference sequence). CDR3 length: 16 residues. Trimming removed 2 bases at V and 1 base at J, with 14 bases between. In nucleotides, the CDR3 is TGTGCCAGCAGTTTACTTCGGGACACAATTAACTATGGCTACACCTTC. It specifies CASSLLRDTINYGYTF.

CDR3 sequence: CATSLSGELFF. CDR3 sequence (DNA): TGTGCCACCAGTCTCAGCGGGGAGCTGTTTTTT. The chain couples TRBV24-1 to TRBJ2-2; D uncertain. The CDR3 is made up of 11 amino acids. The V and J ends lost 6 bases and 7 bases respectively, with 5 bases between them. Germline V CDR1 and CDR2: KGHDR, SFDVKD.

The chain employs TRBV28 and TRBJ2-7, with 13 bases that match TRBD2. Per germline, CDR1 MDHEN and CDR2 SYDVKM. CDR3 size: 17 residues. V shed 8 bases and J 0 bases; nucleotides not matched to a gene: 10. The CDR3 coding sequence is TGTGCCAGCCGTCCGGGACTAGCGGGGTGGAGCTCCTACGAGCAGTACTTC. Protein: CASRPGLAGWSSYEQYF.

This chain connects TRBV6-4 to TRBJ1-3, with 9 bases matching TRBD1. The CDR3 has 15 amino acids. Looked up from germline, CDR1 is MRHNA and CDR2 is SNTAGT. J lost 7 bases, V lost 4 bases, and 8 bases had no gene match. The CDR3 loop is CASSAASGTGNTIYF. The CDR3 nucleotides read TGTGCCAGCAGTGCTGCTTCCGGGACAGGGAACACCATATATTTT.

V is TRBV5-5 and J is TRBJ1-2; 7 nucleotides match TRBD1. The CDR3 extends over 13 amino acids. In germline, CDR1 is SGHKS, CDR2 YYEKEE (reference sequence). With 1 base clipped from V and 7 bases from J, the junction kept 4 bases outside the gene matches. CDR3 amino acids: CASSLTGERGYTF. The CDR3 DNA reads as TGTGCCAGCAGCTTGACAGGGGAACGTGGCTACACCTTC.

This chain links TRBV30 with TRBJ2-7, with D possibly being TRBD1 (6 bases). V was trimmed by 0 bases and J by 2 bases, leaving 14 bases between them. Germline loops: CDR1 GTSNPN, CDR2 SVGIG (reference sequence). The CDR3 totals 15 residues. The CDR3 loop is CAWSVLGRGPYEQYF. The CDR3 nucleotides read TGTGCCTGGAGTGTACTTGGCAGGGGACCCTACGAGCAGTACTTC.

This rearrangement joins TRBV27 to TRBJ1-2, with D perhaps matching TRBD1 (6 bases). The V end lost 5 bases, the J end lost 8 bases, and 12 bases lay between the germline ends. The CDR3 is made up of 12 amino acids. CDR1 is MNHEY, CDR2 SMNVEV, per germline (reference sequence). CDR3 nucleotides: TGTGCCAGCAGTCGGCCAGGGGTGGGCTACACCTTC. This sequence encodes CASSRPGVGYTF.

CDR3 nucleotides: TGTGCCAGCAGTCCTACAGGGGCAGGGGACACTGAAGCTTTCTTT. It translates to CASSPTGAGDTEAFF. The rearrangement uses TRBV3-1 (or the pseudogene TRBV3-2) and TRBJ1-1; 7 bases are a match to TRBD1. CDR3 length: 15 amino acids. CDR1 is LGHDT, CDR2 YNNKEL, per germline (reference sequence). Unmatched junction bases numbered 10, after V lost 6 bases and J lost 3 bases.

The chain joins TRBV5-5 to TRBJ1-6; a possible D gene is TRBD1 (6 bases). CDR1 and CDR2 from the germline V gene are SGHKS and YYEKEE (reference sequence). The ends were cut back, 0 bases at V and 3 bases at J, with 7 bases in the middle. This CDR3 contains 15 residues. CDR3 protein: CASSLEGGYNSPLHF. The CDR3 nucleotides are TGTGCCAGCAGCTTGGAAGGGGGCTATAATTCACCCCTCCACTTT.

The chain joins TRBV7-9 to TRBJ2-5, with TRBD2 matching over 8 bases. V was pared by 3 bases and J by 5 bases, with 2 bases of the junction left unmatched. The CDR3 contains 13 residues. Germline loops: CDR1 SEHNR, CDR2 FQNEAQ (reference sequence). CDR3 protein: CASSFGLAETQYF. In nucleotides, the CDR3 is TGTGCCAGCAGCTTCGGACTAGCTGAGACCCAGTACTTC. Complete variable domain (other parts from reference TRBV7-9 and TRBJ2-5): DTGVSQNPRHKITKRGQNVTFRCDPISEHNRLYWYRQTLGQGPEFLTYFQNEAQLEKSRLLSDRFSAERPKGSFSTLEIQRTEQGDSAMYLCASSFGLAETQYFGPGTRLLVL.

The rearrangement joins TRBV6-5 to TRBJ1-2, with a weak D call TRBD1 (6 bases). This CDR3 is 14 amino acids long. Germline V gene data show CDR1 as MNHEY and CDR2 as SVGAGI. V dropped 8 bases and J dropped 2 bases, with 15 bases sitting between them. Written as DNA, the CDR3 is TGTGCCAGCGCTAAAGACAGGACAAACTATGGCTACACCTTC. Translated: CASAKDRTNYGYTF.

CDR3 in amino acids: CASSSHVTRDRSSGNTIYF. The CDR3 DNA sequence: TGTGCCAGCAGCTCTCACGTAACCCGGGACAGGAGCTCTGGAAACACCATATATTTT. This chain links TRBV9 with TRBJ1-3, with 8 positions matching TRBD1. CDR1 is SGDLS, CDR2 YYNGEE, per germline. V lost 4 bases and J lost 0; bases outside the gene matches: 15. This CDR3 region has 19 residues.

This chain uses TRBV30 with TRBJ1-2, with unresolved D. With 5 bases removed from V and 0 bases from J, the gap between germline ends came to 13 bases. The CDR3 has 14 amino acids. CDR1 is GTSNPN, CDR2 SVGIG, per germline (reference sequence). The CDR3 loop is CAWAGGGTNYGYTF. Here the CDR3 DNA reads TGTGCCTGGGCTGGAGGTGGGACTAACTATGGCTACACCTTC.

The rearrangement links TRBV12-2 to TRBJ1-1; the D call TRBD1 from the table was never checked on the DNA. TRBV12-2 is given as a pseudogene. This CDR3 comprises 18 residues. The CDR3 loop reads CASRLLPPPSTENTEAFF. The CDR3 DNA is TGTGCAAGTCGCTTACTTCCCCCACCCTCCACAGAGAACACTGAAGCTTTCTTT.

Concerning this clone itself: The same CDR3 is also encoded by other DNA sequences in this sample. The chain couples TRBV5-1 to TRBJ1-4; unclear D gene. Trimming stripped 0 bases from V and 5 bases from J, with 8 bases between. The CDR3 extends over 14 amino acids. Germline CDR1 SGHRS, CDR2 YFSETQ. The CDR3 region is CASSLGAGNEKLFF. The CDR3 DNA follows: TGCGCCAGCAGCTTGGGGGCAGGAAATGAAAAACTGTTTTTT.

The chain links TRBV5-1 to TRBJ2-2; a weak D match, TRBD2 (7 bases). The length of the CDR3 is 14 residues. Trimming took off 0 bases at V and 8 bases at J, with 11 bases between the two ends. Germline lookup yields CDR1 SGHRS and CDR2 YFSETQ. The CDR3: CASSLDGGPGELFF. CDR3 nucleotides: TGCGCCAGCAGCTTGGACGGGGGGCCAGGGGAGCTGTTTTTT. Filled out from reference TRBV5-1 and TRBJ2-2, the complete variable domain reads KAGVTQTPRYLIKTRGQQVTLSCSPISGHRSVSWYQQTPGQGLQFLFEYFSETQRNKGNFPGRFSGRQFSNSRSEMNVSTLELGDSALYLCASSLDGGPGELFFGEGSRLTVL.

CDR3 amino acids: CASSFQYTEAFF. The CDR3 DNA sequence: TGTGCCAGCAGTTTTCAGTACACTGAAGCTTTCTTT. This sequence joins TRBV28 and TRBJ1-1, with D hard to call. The CDR3 has 12 residues. With 3 bases removed from V and 3 bases from J, the gap between germline ends came to 5 bases. The germline CDR1 and CDR2 sequences are MDHEN and SYDVKM.